The 13 T cell receptor beta chains listed next were all sequenced from one sample in a study of T cell repertoires in cytomegalovirus infection. TCRdb analysed the reads with MiXCR anew, one entry per CDR3 protein. The sample lists 150,000 to 200,000 distinct CDR3 sequences; about 21% were seen once. The sequencing sample was made of PBMCs. Every receptor here comes from a human donor in good health (CMV status not recorded). Some clones in this sample may be carry-over from other donors' samples.

In this sample, this clonotype turned up many times. The genes are TRBV7-2 and TRBJ2-6, with no clear D. This CDR3 contains 21 residues. Deletions cut 1 base from V and 2 bases from J, with 24 bases between. Germline CDR1 reads SGHTA; CDR2 reads FQGNSA. The CDR3 DNA follows: TGTGCCAGCAGCTTAGTGGGCAGTCGAATAAGTTCATCGACTGGGGCCAACGTCCTGACTTTC. This encodes CASSLVGSRISSSTGANVLTF.

CDR3 sequence (DNA): TGTGCCAGCAGCACTGGACAGGAGAGATCCTACGAGCAGTACTTC. Its translation: CASSTGQERSYEQYF. This chain connects TRBV5-5 to TRBJ2-7, with TRBD1 identical over 7 bases. The CDR3 has 15 amino acids. The V gene's germline CDR1 is SGHKS and CDR2 YYEKEE (reference sequence). The J segment lost 1 base and the V segment lost 4 bases, leaving 8 bases of the junction unmatched.

The CDR3 sequence is CASSRQLRVNEAFF. CDR3 nucleotide sequence: TGTGCCAGCAGCCGTCAGCTACGGGTTAATGAAGCTTTCTTT. The chain employs TRBV5-6 and TRBJ1-1; D is unresolved. Germline V gives CDR1 SGHDT, CDR2 YYEEEE. The CDR3 totals 14 residues. V was shortened by 4 bases and J by 7 bases, with 17 bases between the two germline ends.

CDR3 amino acids: CASSLEDSGAFF. The CDR3 DNA reads as TGTGCCAGCAGCTTAGAGGACAGTGGGGCTTTCTTT. The rearrangement joins TRBV7-9 to TRBJ1-1, with D tentatively TRBD1 (6 bases). CDR3 size: 12 residues. Germline CDR1 is SEHNR and CDR2 is FQNEAQ (reference sequence). Trimming pared 1 base from V and 11 bases from J, leaving 11 bases between.

This clonotype was recorded at least ten times. The V and J genes are TRBV6-1 and TRBJ2-1; D may match TRBD1 or TRBD2 (5 bases each). CDR3 length equals 13 residues. The V and J ends lost 1 base and 12 bases respectively, with 13 bases between them. The germline CDR1 and CDR2 sequences are MNHNS and SASEGT. CDR3 sequence (DNA): TGTGCCAGCAGTGAAGTAGAGGAGAGGGGGCAGTTCTTC. Protein product: CASSEVEERGQFF.

The chain joins TRBV20-1 to TRBJ1-1; D is possibly TRBD1 (6 bases). CDR1 is DFQATT, CDR2 SNEGSKA, per germline (reference sequence). The CDR3 is 13 amino acids. With 7 bases removed from V and 8 bases from J, the gap between germline ends came to 20 bases. CDR3 protein: CSVNWGASREAFF. DNA of the CDR3: TGCAGTGTTAATTGGGGGGCATCACGCGAAGCTTTCTTT.

A few counts support this clonotype. This sequence joins TRBV29-1 and TRBJ1-2; D gene uncertain. CDR1 is SQVTM, CDR2 ANQGSEA, per germline. This CDR3 region has 12 residues. With 5 bases removed from V and 1 base from J, the gap between germline ends came to 8 bases. CDR3 residues: CSVFGFNYGYTF. The CDR3 DNA reads TGCAGCGTTTTTGGATTTAACTATGGCTACACCTTC.

Only a few counts were recorded for this clonotype. The chain links TRBV10-3 to TRBJ2-5; 10 nucleotides agree with TRBD2. The V gene's germline CDR1 is ENHRY and CDR2 SYGVKD. CDR3 length: 15 residues. V was clipped by 0 bases and J by 5 bases; unmatched bases: 3. The CDR3 here is CAISESSSGSETQYF. The CDR3 nucleotides are TGTGCCATCAGTGAGTCGTCTAGCGGGAGTGAGACCCAGTACTTC.

This clonotype was observed a few times. This sequence joins TRBV6-1 and TRBJ2-7; 8 bases match TRBD1. Germline lookup yields CDR1 MNHNS and CDR2 SASEGT. V shed 4 bases and J 3 bases; nucleotides not matched to a gene: 2. The CDR3 is 13 residues long. CDR3 protein: CASSVGQDYEQYF. DNA of the CDR3: TGTGCCAGCAGTGTGGGACAGGACTACGAGCAGTACTTC.

Here the CDR3 reads CASTRTGGTYEQYF. CDR3 nucleotides: TGTGCCAGCACCAGGACAGGGGGAACCTACGAGCAGTACTTC. The chain links TRBV12-3 or TRBV12-4 to TRBJ2-7, with 10 bases that match TRBD1. CDR3 length equals 14 residues. Losses at the gene ends were 7 bases for V and 2 bases for J; bases not matched to a gene: 5.

This chain uses TRBV6-5 with TRBJ2-7; 7 bases align to TRBD2. Trimming cost V 2 bases and J 4 bases; bases outside gene matches: 11. The CDR3 is 16 amino acids. The germline V gene has CDR1 MNHEY and CDR2 SVGAGI. In nucleotides, the CDR3 is TGTGCCAGCAGTTACAGCCTCCTAGCGGATTTTTACGAGCAGTACTTC. Protein: CASSYSLLADFYEQYF.

This clonotype was detected ten times or more. This rearrangement joins TRBV11-3 to TRBJ1-2; no definite D call. Germline values: CDR1 SGHNT, CDR2 YENEEA. V was shortened by 2 bases and J by 4 bases, with 8 bases between the two germline ends. The length of the CDR3 is 13 residues. CDR3 loop: CASSLSGSYGYTF. Written as DNA, the CDR3 is TGTGCCAGCAGCTTAAGTGGGTCCTATGGCTACACCTTC.

This clonotype was counted between two and nine times. The chain combines TRBV6-5 with TRBJ2-2, with 9 bases that match TRBD1. The CDR3 spans 16 residues. With 6 bases clipped from V and 4 bases from J, the junction kept 9 bases outside the gene matches. CDR1 and CDR2 from the germline V gene are MNHEY and SVGAGI. CDR3 region: CASRPQGAGGTGELFF. Written as DNA, the CDR3 is TGTGCCAGCAGACCACAGGGGGCAGGAGGCACCGGGGAGCTGTTTTTT.